These 9 T cell receptor beta chains originate from one sample sequenced in a study of shared clonotypes between healthy human individuals. The protocol was immunoSEQ multiplex PCR, while the TCRdb copy is restricted to in-frame clones and leaves out a portion. The sample records 2 million to 2.5 million clones, roughly 93% being singletons. The specimen was naive CD4+ T cells from PBMCs. Subset denoted: CD45RA+ positively selected. The receptors originated from a man younger than 35 in good health. Some clones in this sample may be carry-over from other donors' samples.

The V call is TRBV7-9, the J call TRBJ2-2, with TRBD2 matching over 11 bases. In germline, CDR1 is SEHNR, CDR2 FQNEAQ (reference sequence). The CDR3 runs 15 residues. The V segment lost 6 bases and the J segment 6 bases; nucleotides outside the gene matches: 6. The CDR3 region is CASRPGLAVAGELFF. CDR3 sequence (DNA): TGTGCCAGCAGGCCGGGACTAGCGGTCGCCGGGGAGCTGTTTTTT.

Regarding this clone: This same CDR3 is encoded by further DNA sequences in the sample. The chain joins TRBV5-1 to TRBJ2-7, with D hard to call. There are 14 residues in the CDR3. CDR1 is SGHRS, CDR2 YFSETQ, per germline. Trimming removed 0 bases from V and 1 base from J, with 8 bases in between. The CDR3 loop is CASSLAGGSYEQYF. The CDR3 nucleotides are TGCGCCAGCAGCTTGGCCGGCGGTTCCTACGAGCAGTACTTC.

The gene calls are TRBV5-8 and TRBJ1-1; a possible D gene is TRBD1 (5 bases). The CDR3 runs to 16 residues. The ends were cut back, 0 bases at V and 5 bases at J, with 17 bases in the middle. Per the germline V gene, CDR1 is SGHTS and CDR2 is YDEGEE. As DNA, the CDR3 is TGTGCCAGCAGCTTGGCCGTGGGGTTTGGGGGGACTGAAGCTTTCTTT. Its protein is CASSLAVGFGGTEAFF.

J is TRBJ1-1 and V is TRBV30; D may be TRBD1 (5 bases). The germline V gene has CDR1 GTSNPN and CDR2 SVGIG (reference sequence). Trimming cost V 8 bases and J 5 bases, with 18 bases left between them. The CDR3 extends over 13 amino acids. This chain's CDR3 is CARTVGARTEAFF. CDR3 DNA sequence: TGTGCCCGGACTGTTGGGGCTCGTACTGAAGCTTTCTTT.

The genes are TRBV28 and TRBJ2-1; D remains unclear. Germline CDR1 and CDR2: MDHEN and SYDVKM. V shed 7 bases and J shed 0 bases, with 13 bases lying between them. The CDR3 length is 15 residues. CDR3 sequence: CASTPVRPSYNEQFF. The CDR3 region has the DNA TGTGCCAGCACCCCGGTTAGACCCTCCTACAATGAGCAGTTCTTC.

This chain joins TRBV25-1 and TRBJ2-1, with a tentative D call TRBD1 (6 bases). There are 15 residues in the CDR3. The germline V gene has CDR1 MGHDK and CDR2 SYGVNS. V was pared by 4 bases and J by 8 bases, with 18 bases between. The CDR3 DNA reads TGTGCCAGCAGTGCAGGGGTTACGGCTTTCTATGAGCAGTTCTTC. Translation: CASSAGVTAFYEQFF.

The chain links TRBV7-7 to TRBJ2-3; D perhaps matches TRBD2 (6 bases). CDR3 length: 15 residues. Trimming left V 1 base short and J 1 base short, with 9 bases between. Germline V gene lookup returns CDR1 SSHAT and CDR2 FNYEAQ (reference sequence). CDR3 amino acids: CASSLGLDRTDTQYF. The CDR3 DNA reads as TGTGCCAGCAGCTTAGGACTAGATCGCACAGATACGCAGTATTTT.

The chain joins TRBV5-4 to TRBJ2-1; maybe TRBD1 (5 bases). Trimming left V 3 bases short and J 6 bases short, with 13 bases between. CDR1 is SGHNT and CDR2 is YYREEE in the germline V gene (reference sequence). The CDR3 length is 14 residues. The CDR3 here is CASSYQGPSNEQFF. For the CDR3, the DNA is TGTGCCAGCAGCTACCAGGGCCCATCCAATGAGCAGTTCTTC.

This chain links TRBV5-4 with TRBJ1-2; D is undetermined. The CDR3 covers 13 residues. V was trimmed by 2 bases and J by 4 bases, leaving 9 bases between them. Germline values: CDR1 SGHNT, CDR2 YYREEE (reference sequence). The CDR3 region has the DNA TGTGCCAGCAGCTTCCAACAGTCCTATGGCTACACCTTC. This translates into CASSFQQSYGYTF. Based on the CDR3 plus reference TRBV5-4 and TRBJ1-2, the full variable domain is ETGVTQSPTHLIKTRGQQVTLRCSSQSGHNTVSWYQQALGQGPQFIFQYYREEENGRGNFPPRFSGLQFPNYSSELNVNALELDDSALYLCASSFQQSYGYTFGSGTRLTVV.